The present T cell receptor beta chain was sequenced within a study of blood T cell repertoires in COVID-19. This clone was picked up one time. V shed 1 base, J shed 4 bases, and the junction held 0 bases outside the gene matches. This CDR3 is built from 14 residues. The germline V gene has CDR1 SGHAT and CDR2 FQNNGV. In the original workflow: Estimation of nucleated cell counts was performed using reference gene primer amplification. Using immunoSEQ multiplex PCR, the repertoire was profiled, and TCRdb retains in-frame clones only, with some absent. That table supplies the V and J calls and clone size; D and trimming were determined from the DNA. The data hold hundreds of thousands of clones, with about 90% observed a single time.

The source of this sequence is a woman aged 18-29 years who had recovered from COVID-19. The rearrangement links TRBV11-2 to TRBJ1-2, with 10 bases lining up with TRBD1. Sequencing was performed on peripheral blood. The CDR3 loop is CASSLGTGGYGYTF. The CDR3, as DNA: TGTGCCAGCAGCTTAGGGACAGGGGGCTATGGCTACACCTTC.